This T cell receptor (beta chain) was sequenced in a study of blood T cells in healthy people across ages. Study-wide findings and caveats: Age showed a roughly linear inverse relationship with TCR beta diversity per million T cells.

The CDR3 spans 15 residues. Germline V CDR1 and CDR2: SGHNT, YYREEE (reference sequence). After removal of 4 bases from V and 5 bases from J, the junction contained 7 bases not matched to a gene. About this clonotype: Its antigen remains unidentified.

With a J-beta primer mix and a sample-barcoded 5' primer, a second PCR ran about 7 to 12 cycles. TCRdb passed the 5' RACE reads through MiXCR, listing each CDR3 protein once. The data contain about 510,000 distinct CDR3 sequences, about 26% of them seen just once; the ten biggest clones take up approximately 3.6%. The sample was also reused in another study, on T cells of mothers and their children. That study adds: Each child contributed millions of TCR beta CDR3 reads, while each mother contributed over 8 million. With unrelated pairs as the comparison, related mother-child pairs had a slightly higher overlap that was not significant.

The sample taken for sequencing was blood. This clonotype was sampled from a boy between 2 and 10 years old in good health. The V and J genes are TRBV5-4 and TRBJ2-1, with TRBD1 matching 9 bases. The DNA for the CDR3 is TGTGCCAGCAGCCCTCAGGGACAGGGTAACAATGAGCAGTTCTTC. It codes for CASSPQGQGNNEQFF.